Included here is one T cell receptor beta chain sequence, with context. Its target is unknown. J gave up 2 bases and V 2 bases, and 2 bases lay outside the gene matches. There are 13 residues in the CDR3. Germline CDR1 is SQVTM and CDR2 is ANQGSEA. RNA in amounts of roughly 0.5 to 1 ug was reverse transcribed with random hexamers. The CDR3 of TCR beta was amplified by immunoSEQ multiplex PCR across 54 Vbeta and 13 Jbeta. In TCRdb, the immunoSEQ multiplex PCR reads were re-called with MiXCR into one record per CDR3 protein. The profile shows some 100,000 distinct CDR3 sequences, about 95% of them singletons. Age- and sex-matched healthy donors served as the control group. TEMRA cells were enriched by FACS, while CD8+ and CD4+ T cells were obtained through a negative isolation that was performed magnetically. The data originate from a study of CD8 T cells in Susac syndrome. Overall study findings and caveats: The study's TCR sequencing and HLA analysis drew on a certain number of individuals. That number was acknowledged as relatively small.

V usage is TRBV29-1 and J usage is TRBJ2-5, with 7 bases aligning to TRBD2. The sample consisted of CD4+ T cells from PBMCs. The receptor was derived from a human donor in good health. This chain's CDR3 is CSVEWGGQETQYF. CDR3 in DNA: TGCAGCGTTGAATGGGGAGGGCAAGAGACCCAGTACTTC.